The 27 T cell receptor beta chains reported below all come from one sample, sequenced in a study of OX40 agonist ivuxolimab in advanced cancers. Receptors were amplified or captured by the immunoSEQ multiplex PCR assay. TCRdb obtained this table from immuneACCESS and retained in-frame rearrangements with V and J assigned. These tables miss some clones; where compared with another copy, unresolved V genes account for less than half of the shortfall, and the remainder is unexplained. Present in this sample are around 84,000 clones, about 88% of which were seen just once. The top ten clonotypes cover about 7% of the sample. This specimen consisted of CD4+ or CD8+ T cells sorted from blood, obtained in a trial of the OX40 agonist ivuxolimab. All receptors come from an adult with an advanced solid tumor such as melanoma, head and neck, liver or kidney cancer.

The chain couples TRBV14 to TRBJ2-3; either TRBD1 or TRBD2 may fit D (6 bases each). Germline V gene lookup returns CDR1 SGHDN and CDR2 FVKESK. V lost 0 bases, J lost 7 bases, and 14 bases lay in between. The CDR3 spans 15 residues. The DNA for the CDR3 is TGTGCCAGCAGCCAAGAACGGCGGAGGGGGAATACGCAGTATTTT. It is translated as CASSQERRRGNTQYF. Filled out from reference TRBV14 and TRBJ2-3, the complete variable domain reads EAGVTQFPSHSVIEKGQTVTLRCDPISGHDNLYWYRRVMGKEIKFLLHFVKESKQDESGMPNNRFLAERTGGTYSTLKVQPAELEDSGVYFCASSQERRRGNTQYFGPGTRLTVL.

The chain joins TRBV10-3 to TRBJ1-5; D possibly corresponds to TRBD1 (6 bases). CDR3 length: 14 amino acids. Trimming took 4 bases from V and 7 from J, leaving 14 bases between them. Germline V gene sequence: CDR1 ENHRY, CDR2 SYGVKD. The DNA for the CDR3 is TGTGCCATCAGTGGTCTGGGGGCAGGGCAGCCCCAGCATTTT. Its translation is CAISGLGAGQPQHF.

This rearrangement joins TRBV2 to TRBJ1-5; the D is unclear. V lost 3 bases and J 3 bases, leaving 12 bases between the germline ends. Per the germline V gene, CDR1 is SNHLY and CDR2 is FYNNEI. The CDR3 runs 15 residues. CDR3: CASSEEGGVNQPQHF. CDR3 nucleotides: TGTGCCAGCAGTGAGGAGGGAGGCGTCAATCAGCCCCAGCATTTT.

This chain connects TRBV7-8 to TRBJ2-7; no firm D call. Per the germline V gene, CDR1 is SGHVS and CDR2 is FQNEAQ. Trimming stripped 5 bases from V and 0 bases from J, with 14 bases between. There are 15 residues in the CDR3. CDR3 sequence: CASSPLAVSSYEQYF. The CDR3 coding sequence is TGTGCCAGCAGCCCACTGGCAGTTAGCTCCTACGAGCAGTACTTC.

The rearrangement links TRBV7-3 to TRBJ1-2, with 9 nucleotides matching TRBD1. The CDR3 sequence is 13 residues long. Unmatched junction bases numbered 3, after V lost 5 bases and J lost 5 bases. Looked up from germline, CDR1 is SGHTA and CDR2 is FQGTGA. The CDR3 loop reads CASSLGTGYGYTF. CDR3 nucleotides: TGTGCCAGCAGCCTAGGGACAGGGTATGGCTACACCTTC.

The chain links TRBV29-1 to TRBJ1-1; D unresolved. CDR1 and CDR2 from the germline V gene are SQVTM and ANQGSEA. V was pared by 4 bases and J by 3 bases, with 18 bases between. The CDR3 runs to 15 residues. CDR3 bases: TGCAGCGTTGCCCGACTGGGAGGTTGGTACACTGAAGCTTTCTTT. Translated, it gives CSVARLGGWYTEAFF.

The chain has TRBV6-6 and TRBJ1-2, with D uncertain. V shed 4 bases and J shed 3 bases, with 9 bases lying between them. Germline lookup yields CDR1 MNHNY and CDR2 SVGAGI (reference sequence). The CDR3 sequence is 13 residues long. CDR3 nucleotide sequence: TGTGCCAGCAGTTCTAGGGTGGACTATGGCTACACCTTC. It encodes CASSSRVDYGYTF.

CDR3 nucleotides: TGTGCCAGCAGCTTAGTGTCAGACAATGAGCAGTTCTTC. Residues: CASSLVSDNEQFF. The gene calls are TRBV7-9 and TRBJ2-1; D is undetermined. V dropped 1 base and J dropped 5 bases, with 6 bases sitting between them. Germline-derived CDR1 and CDR2 are SEHNR and FQNEAQ (reference sequence). This CDR3 has 13 amino acids.

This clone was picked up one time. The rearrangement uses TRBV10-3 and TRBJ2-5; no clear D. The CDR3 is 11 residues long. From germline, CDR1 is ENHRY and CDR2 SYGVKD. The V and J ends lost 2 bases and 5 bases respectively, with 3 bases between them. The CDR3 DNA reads TGTGCCATCAGTGAGGCGGAGACCCAGTACTTC. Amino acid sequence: CAISEAETQYF.

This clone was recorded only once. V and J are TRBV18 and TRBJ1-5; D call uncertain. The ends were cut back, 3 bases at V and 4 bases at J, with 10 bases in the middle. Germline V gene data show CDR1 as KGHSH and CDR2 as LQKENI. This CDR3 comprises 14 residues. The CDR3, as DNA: TGTGCCAGCTCACCGGAGAGGATTAATCAGCCCCAGCATTTT. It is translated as CASSPERINQPQHF. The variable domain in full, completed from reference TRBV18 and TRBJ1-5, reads NAGVMQNPRHLVRRRGQEARLRCSPMKGHSHVYWYRQLPEEGLKFMVYLQKENIIDESGMPKERFSAEFPKEGPSILRIQQVVRGDSAAYFCASSPERINQPQHFGDGTRLSIL.

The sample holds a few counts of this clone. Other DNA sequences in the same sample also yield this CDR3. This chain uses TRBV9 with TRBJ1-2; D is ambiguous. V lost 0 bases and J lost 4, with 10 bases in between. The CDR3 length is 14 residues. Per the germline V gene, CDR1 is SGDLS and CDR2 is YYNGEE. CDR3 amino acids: CASSVGGEAYGYTF. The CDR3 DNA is TGTGCCAGCAGCGTAGGTGGAGAAGCCTATGGCTACACCTTC.

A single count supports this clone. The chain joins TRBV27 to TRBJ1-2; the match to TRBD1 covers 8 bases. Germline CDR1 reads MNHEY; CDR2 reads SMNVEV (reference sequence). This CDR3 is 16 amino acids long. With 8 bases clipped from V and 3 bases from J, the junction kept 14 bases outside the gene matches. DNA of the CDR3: TGTGCCAGCCCCCCTGAGTGCAGGGGGCTGTACTATGGCTACACCTTC. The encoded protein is CASPPECRGLYYGYTF.

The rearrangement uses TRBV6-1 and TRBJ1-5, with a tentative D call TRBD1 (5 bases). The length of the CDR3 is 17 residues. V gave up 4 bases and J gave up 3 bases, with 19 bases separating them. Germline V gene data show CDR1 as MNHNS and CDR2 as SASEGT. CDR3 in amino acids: CASSGLGGAQTNQPQHF. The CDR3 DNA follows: TGTGCCAGCAGTGGACTCGGAGGGGCTCAGACCAATCAGCCCCAGCATTTT.

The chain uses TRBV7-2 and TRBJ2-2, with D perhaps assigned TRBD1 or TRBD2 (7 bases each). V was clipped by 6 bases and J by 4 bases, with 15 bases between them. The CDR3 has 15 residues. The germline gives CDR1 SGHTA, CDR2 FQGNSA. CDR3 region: CASSHDREGTGELFF. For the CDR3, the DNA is TGTGCCAGCAGTCATGACAGGGAGGGCACCGGGGAGCTGTTTTTT.

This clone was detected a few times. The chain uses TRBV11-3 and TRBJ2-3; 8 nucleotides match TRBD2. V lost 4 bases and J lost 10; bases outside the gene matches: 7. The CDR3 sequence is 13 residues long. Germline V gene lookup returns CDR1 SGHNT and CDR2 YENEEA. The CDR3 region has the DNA TGTGCCAGCAGCTCCGACGGGGGGGGTCCGCAGTATTTT. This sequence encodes CASSSDGGGPQYF.

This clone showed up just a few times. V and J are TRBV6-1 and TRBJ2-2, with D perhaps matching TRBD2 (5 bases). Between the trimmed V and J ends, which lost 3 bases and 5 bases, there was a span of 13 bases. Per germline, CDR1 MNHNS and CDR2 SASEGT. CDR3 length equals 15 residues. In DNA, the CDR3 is TGTGCCAGCAGTGACCCGGGAAGAGTAACCGGGGAGCTGTTTTTT. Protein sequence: CASSDPGRVTGELFF.

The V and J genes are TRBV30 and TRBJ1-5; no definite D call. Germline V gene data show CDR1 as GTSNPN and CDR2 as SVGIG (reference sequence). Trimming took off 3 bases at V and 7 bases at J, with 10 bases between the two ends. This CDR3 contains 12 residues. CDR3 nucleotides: TGTGCCTGGAGCCGGGAATGGCAGCCCCAGCATTTT. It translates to CAWSREWQPQHF.

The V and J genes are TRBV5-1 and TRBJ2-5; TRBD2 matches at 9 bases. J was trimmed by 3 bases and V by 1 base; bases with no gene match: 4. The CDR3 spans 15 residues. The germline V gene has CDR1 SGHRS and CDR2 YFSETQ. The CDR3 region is CASSLQRGAEETQYF. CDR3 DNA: TGCGCCAGCAGCTTGCAGCGGGGGGCGGAAGAGACCCAGTACTTC. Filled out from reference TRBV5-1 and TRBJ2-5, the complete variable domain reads KAGVTQTPRYLIKTRGQQVTLSCSPISGHRSVSWYQQTPGQGLQFLFEYFSETQRNKGNFPGRFSGRQFSNSRSEMNVSTLELGDSALYLCASSLQRGAEETQYFGPGTRLLVL.

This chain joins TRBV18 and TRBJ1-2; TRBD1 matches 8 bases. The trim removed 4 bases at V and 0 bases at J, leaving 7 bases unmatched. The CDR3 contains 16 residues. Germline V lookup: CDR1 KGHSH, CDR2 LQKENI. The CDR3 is CASSRGQALSNYGYTF. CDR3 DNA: TGTGCCAGCTCACGGGGACAGGCTCTCTCTAACTATGGCTACACCTTC. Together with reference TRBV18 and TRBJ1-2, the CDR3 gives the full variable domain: NAGVMQNPRHLVRRRGQEARLRCSPMKGHSHVYWYRQLPEEGLKFMVYLQKENIIDESGMPKERFSAEFPKEGPSILRIQQVVRGDSAAYFCASSRGQALSNYGYTFGSGTRLTVV.

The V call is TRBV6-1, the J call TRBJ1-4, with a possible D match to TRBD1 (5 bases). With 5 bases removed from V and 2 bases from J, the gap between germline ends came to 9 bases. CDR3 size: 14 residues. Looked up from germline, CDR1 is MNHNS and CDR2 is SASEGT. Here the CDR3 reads CASSRTRTNEKLFF. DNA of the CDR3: TGTGCCAGCAGTCGGACACGGACTAATGAAAAACTGTTTTTT.

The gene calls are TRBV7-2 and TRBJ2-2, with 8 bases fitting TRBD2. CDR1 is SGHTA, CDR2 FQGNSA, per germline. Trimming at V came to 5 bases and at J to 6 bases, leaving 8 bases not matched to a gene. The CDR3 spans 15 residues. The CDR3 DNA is TGTGCCAGCAGCACCCAGCGGGAGAGGCCCGGGGAGCTGTTTTTT. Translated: CASSTQRERPGELFF.

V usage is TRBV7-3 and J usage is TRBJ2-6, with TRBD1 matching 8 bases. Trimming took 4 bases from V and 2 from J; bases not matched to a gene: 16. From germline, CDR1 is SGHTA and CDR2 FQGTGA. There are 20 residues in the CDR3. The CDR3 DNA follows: TGTGCCAGCAGCTCAGGTCGCGGGCAGGGGGCTGAAGCTGGGGCCAACGTCCTGACTTTC. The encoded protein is CASSSGRGQGAEAGANVLTF.

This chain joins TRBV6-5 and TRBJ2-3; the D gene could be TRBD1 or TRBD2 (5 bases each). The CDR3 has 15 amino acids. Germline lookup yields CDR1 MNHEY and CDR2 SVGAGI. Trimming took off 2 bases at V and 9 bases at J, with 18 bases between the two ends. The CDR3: CASSYGGPPAGTQYF. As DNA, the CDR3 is TGTGCCAGCAGTTACGGGGGTCCGCCAGCAGGGACGCAGTATTTT.

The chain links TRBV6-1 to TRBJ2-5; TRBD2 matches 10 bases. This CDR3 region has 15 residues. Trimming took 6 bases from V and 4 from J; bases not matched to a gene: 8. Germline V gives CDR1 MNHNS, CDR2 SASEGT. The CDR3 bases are TGTGCCAGCAGGGTAGCGGGGGGAATAGGAGAGACCCAGTACTTC. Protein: CASRVAGGIGETQYF.

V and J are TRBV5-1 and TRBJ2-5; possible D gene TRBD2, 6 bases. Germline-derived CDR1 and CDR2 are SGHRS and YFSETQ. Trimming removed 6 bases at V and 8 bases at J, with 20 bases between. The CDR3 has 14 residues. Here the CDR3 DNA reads TGCGCCAGCACAATATGGGACTCCTCGTCAACCCAGTACTTC. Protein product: CASTIWDSSSTQYF.

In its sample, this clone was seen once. The CDR3 DNA follows: TGCAGCGTTGTGACACGGTCTTACAATGAGCAGTTCTTC. Its translation is CSVVTRSYNEQFF. V gene TRBV29-1 combines with J gene TRBJ2-1; unclear D gene. CDR1 is SQVTM, CDR2 ANQGSEA, per germline. The CDR3 sequence is 13 residues long. Between the trimmed V and J ends, which lost 4 bases and 4 bases, there was a span of 11 bases.

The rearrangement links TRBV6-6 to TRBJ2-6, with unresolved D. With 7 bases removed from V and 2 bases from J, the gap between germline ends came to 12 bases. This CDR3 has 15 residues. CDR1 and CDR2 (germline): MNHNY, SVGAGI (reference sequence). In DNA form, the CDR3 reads TGTGCCAGCACCCTGAGTCGGACTGGGGCCAACGTCCTGACTTTC. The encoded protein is CASTLSRTGANVLTF.